The 20 T cell receptor beta chains below come from one sample, sequenced in a study of CD8 T cells in Susac syndrome. RNA totalling about 0.45 to 1 ug underwent reverse transcription with random hexamers. One entry per CDR3 protein, called by TCRdb with MiXCR from the immunoSEQ multiplex PCR reads. The sample records some 120,000 distinct CDR3 sequences, roughly 96% being singletons. The specimen sequenced was CD4+ T cells from PBMCs. These receptors were collected from a human donor in good health.

The chain recombines TRBV12-3 or TRBV12-4 with TRBJ2-5; 10 bases line up with TRBD1. This CDR3 has 13 amino acids. V lost 6 bases, J lost 6 bases, and 4 bases stayed unmatched. CDR3 in amino acids: CASSSDRGKTQYF. CDR3 coding DNA: TGTGCCAGCAGCTCGGACAGGGGGAAGACCCAGTACTTC.

The chain links TRBV20-1 to TRBJ2-1; TRBD2 aligns across 8 bases. V lost 6 bases and J lost 10; bases outside the gene matches: 8. The CDR3 loop spans 12 amino acids. Germline V lookup: CDR1 DFQATT, CDR2 SNEGSKA (reference sequence). CDR3 coding DNA: TGCAGTGCCCAGGCACTAGCGGACGAGCAGTTCTTC. It encodes CSAQALADEQFF.

This clonotype showed up just once. The CDR3 here is CASSVEGLPYNEQFF. DNA for the CDR3: TGTGCCAGCAGCGTAGAGGGACTACCCTACAATGAGCAGTTCTTC. The chain uses TRBV9 and TRBJ2-1; TRBD2 agrees at 7 bases. Trimming took 0 bases from V and 2 from J; bases not matched to a gene: 2. Germline V CDR1 and CDR2: SGDLS, YYNGEE. The CDR3 loop spans 15 amino acids.

This sequence joins TRBV19 and TRBJ2-1; 11 bases map to TRBD2. Per the germline V gene, CDR1 is LNHDA and CDR2 is SQIVND (reference sequence). This CDR3 comprises 16 residues. V gave up 3 bases and J gave up 9 bases; unmatched junction bases: 10. CDR3 sequence: CASSITASGRISEQFF. CDR3 bases: TGTGCCAGTAGTATTACAGCTAGCGGGAGGATCAGTGAGCAGTTCTTC.

This clonotype was found once. The chain combines TRBV5-1 with TRBJ1-2, with 9 nucleotides matching TRBD1. Germline assignment: CDR1 SGHRS and CDR2 YFSETQ. V was clipped by 4 bases and J by 5 bases; unmatched bases: 9. This CDR3 is 15 amino acids long. CDR3 coding DNA: TGCGCCAGCAGCCCAGGACAGGGGATGTATTATGGCTACACCTTC. Amino acid sequence: CASSPGQGMYYGYTF.

The gene calls are TRBV5-8 and TRBJ1-2; D uncertain. V was pared by 0 bases and J by 0 bases, with 3 bases between. The CDR3 runs to 13 residues. Germline CDR1 SGHTS, CDR2 YDEGEE. Here the CDR3 DNA reads TGTGCCAGCAGCTTGGGGCCTAACTATGGCTACACCTTC. Translated: CASSLGPNYGYTF. The variable domain in full, with the rest retrieved from reference TRBV5-8 and TRBJ1-2, is EAGVTQSPTHLIKTRGQQATLRCSPISGHTSVYWYQQALGLGLQFLLWYDEGEERNRGNFPPRFSGRQFPNYSSELNVNALELEDSALYLCASSLGPNYGYTFGSGTRLTVV.

This chain joins TRBV20-1 and TRBJ2-1; 7 bases align to TRBD2. This CDR3 is 13 amino acids long. Germline CDR1 reads DFQATT; CDR2 reads SNEGSKA (reference sequence). Germline trimming cut 5 bases from V and 2 bases from J; bases unmatched to any gene: 3. CDR3 residues: CSARAGTYNEQFF. CDR3 nucleotide sequence: TGCAGTGCTCGAGCGGGGACCTACAATGAGCAGTTCTTC.

The CDR3 protein is CASSPGDREETQYF. The CDR3 region has the DNA TGTGCCAGCAGCCCCGGGGATAGGGAAGAGACCCAGTACTTC. The rearrangement links TRBV28 to TRBJ2-5; D is perhaps TRBD2 (5 bases). Germline-derived CDR1 and CDR2 are MDHEN and SYDVKM. The CDR3 extends over 14 amino acids. V lost 6 bases to trimming and J lost 3 bases, with 14 bases between them.

The chain has TRBV28 and TRBJ1-5; 9 bases are shared with TRBD1. CDR3 length: 15 amino acids. V shed 6 bases and J 6 bases; nucleotides not matched to a gene: 9. The germline gives CDR1 MDHEN, CDR2 SYDVKM. The CDR3: CASRGGGQGRQPQHF. The CDR3 DNA sequence: TGTGCCAGCAGGGGAGGGGGACAGGGTCGTCAGCCCCAGCATTTT. The whole variable domain, remainder taken from reference TRBV28 and TRBJ1-5, is DVKVTQSSRYLVKRTGEKVFLECVQDMDHENMFWYRQDPGLGLRLIYFSYDVKMKEKGDIPEGYSVSREKKERFSLILESASTNQTSMYLCASRGGGQGRQPQHFGDGTRLSIL.

The chain has TRBV2 and TRBJ2-3; the match to TRBD2 covers 10 bases. Germline lookup yields CDR1 SNHLY and CDR2 FYNNEI. CDR3 length: 16 amino acids. V lost 3 bases, J lost 4 bases, and 7 bases stayed unmatched. The CDR3 loop is CASSDRLAGAADTQYF. DNA of the CDR3: TGTGCCAGCAGTGACCGGCTAGCGGGAGCAGCAGATACGCAGTATTTT. Filled out from reference TRBV2 and TRBJ2-3, the complete variable domain reads EPEVTQTPSHQVTQMGQEVILRCVPISNHLYFYWYRQILGQKVEFLVSFYNNEISEKSEIFDDQFSVERPDGSNFTLKIRSTKLEDSAMYFCASSDRLAGAADTQYFGPGTRLTVL.

The chain uses TRBV7-9 and TRBJ2-7; 8 positions agree with TRBD2. The germline V gene has CDR1 SEHNR and CDR2 FQNEAQ (reference sequence). There are 15 residues in the CDR3. Germline trimming cut 8 bases from V and 6 bases from J; bases unmatched to any gene: 15. CDR3 in DNA: TGTGCCAGCGGCTCTGCCGGGAGGGGATTTGGCGAGCAGTACTTC. As protein: CASGSAGRGFGEQYF.

The CDR3 bases are TGTGCCAGCAGCTTTGGGAAGAATCAGCCCCAGCATTTT. Translating gives CASSFGKNQPQHF. The V and J genes are TRBV7-2 and TRBJ1-5; D call uncertain. Trimming took off 3 bases at V and 4 bases at J, with 7 bases between the two ends. The germline CDR1 and CDR2 sequences are SGHTA and FQGNSA. The CDR3 contains 13 residues.

The chain is built from TRBV3-1 and TRBJ2-7, with 11 bases that match TRBD2. Looked up from germline, CDR1 is LGHDT and CDR2 is YNNKEL (reference sequence). J lost 2 bases, V lost 0 bases, and 6 bases had no gene match. CDR3 length: 17 amino acids. The CDR3 DNA reads TGTGCCAGCAGCCAAGAGAAAACTAGCGGGAGCCCCTACGAGCAGTACTTC. Protein product: CASSQEKTSGSPYEQYF.

This rearrangement joins TRBV30 to TRBJ2-1, with a possible D match to TRBD2 (5 bases). The germline CDR1 and CDR2 sequences are GTSNPN and SVGIG (reference sequence). The CDR3 length is 13 residues. Trimming removed 3 bases at V and 9 bases at J, with 15 bases between. The CDR3 nucleotides read TGTGCCTGGAGGGAACTAGTCAACGGTGAGCAGTTCTTC. Translation: CAWRELVNGEQFF.

The chain is built from TRBV7-9 and TRBJ2-7, with 7 bases fitting TRBD1. CDR3 length: 16 amino acids. Germline V gives CDR1 SEHNR, CDR2 FQNEAQ (reference sequence). Losses at the gene ends were 6 bases for V and 7 bases for J; bases not matched to a gene: 18. The CDR3 here is CASSPSTGTVIREQYF. The CDR3 nucleotides are TGTGCCAGCAGTCCCTCAACCGGGACAGTGATTAGGGAGCAGTACTTC.

This clonotype was observed a single time. The rearrangement joins TRBV11-2 to TRBJ2-7, with 10 bases fitting TRBD1. This CDR3 is built from 16 residues. J lost 4 bases, V lost 7 bases, and 13 bases had no gene match. Per the germline V gene, CDR1 is SGHAT and CDR2 is FQNNGV. In DNA form, the CDR3 reads TGTGCCAGCACCACCTGGACAGGGGGAAATCTGTACGAGCAGTACTTC. It specifies CASTTWTGGNLYEQYF.

The rearrangement links TRBV29-1 to TRBJ1-2; D is unresolved. The CDR3 totals 12 residues. V shed 7 bases and J shed 4 bases, with 13 bases lying between them. Germline V CDR1 and CDR2: SQVTM, ANQGSEA. The CDR3 region is CSAAEGFYGYTF. DNA of the CDR3: TGCAGCGCCGCGGAGGGATTCTATGGCTACACCTTC.

This sequence joins TRBV5-1 and TRBJ2-5; 8 bases match TRBD2. The trim removed 2 bases at V and 4 bases at J, leaving 7 bases unmatched. Germline CDR1 and CDR2: SGHRS and YFSETQ. This CDR3 comprises 15 residues. CDR3 sequence reads: CASSLAGASRETQYF. The CDR3 DNA sequence: TGCGCCAGCAGCTTAGCGGGAGCATCGAGAGAGACCCAGTACTTC.

The chain has TRBV29-1 and TRBJ1-1; perhaps TRBD1 as D (6 bases). Germline CDR1 and CDR2: SQVTM and ANQGSEA. CDR3 size: 14 residues. Trimming stripped 0 bases from V and 3 bases from J, with 11 bases between. In nucleotides, the CDR3 is TGCAGCGTTGAAGACACAGGGTGGGACACTGAAGCTTTCTTT. This gives the protein CSVEDTGWDTEAFF.

The table lists this clonotype with a count of one. The chain employs TRBV5-1 and TRBJ2-7; 12 bases fit TRBD2. After removal of 4 bases from V and 11 bases from J, the junction contained 10 bases not matched to a gene. Per germline, CDR1 SGHRS and CDR2 YFSETQ. The CDR3 sequence is 14 residues long. CDR3 DNA: TGCGCCAGCAGCCCGACTAGCGGGAGCCCGGAGGAGTACTTC. Translated: CASSPTSGSPEEYF.